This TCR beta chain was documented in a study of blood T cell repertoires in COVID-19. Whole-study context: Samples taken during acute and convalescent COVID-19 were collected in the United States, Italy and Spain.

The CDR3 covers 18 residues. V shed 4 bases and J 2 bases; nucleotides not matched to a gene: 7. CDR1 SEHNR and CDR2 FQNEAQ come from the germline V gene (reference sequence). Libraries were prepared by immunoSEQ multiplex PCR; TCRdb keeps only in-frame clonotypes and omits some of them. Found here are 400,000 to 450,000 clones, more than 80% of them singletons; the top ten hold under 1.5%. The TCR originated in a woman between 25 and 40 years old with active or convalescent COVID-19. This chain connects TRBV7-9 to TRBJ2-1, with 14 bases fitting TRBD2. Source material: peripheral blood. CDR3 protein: CASSSLRTSGGTYNEQFF. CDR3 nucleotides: TGTGCCAGCAGCTCGCTTCGGACTAGCGGGGGGACCTACAATGAGCAGTTCTTC. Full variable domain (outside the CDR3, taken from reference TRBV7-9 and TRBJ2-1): DTGVSQNPRHKITKRGQNVTFRCDPISEHNRLYWYRQTLGQGPEFLTYFQNEAQLEKSRLLSDRFSAERPKGSFSTLEIQRTEQGDSAMYLCASSSLRTSGGTYNEQFFGPGTRLTVL.